This TCR beta chain emerged from a study of T cells in Graves' hyperthyroidism and ophthalmopathy. Clinicians diagnosed patients from clinical symptoms, serum thyroxine and TRAb, thyroid ultrasound and orbital computed tomography. Study-level findings and limits: Clonotypes that were expanded in thyroid above 0.001 mostly appeared in blood too.

There were TCR beta CDR3 regions amplified from RNA transcripts. First-round RT-PCR of the TCR CDR3 relied on the HTBI primer set. Each CDR3 protein gets one entry after TCRdb re-called the multiplex PCR reads with MiXCR. Altogether roughly 100,000 distinct CDR3 sequences are present, around 50% being singletons, with the ten largest covering about 26%. This clonotype was observed many times. Its antigen is not known. The receptor was isolated from a man aged 40-49 years with Graves' hyperthyroidism. The sequencing input was blood.

Written as DNA, the CDR3 is TGCAGTGCTAGAGCGGAGGAGTATCAGCCCCAGCATTTT. Translating it yields CSARAEEYQPQHF. J is TRBJ1-5 and V is TRBV20-1, with unresolved D. V was shortened by 1 base and J by 5 bases, with 9 bases between the two germline ends. This CDR3 region has 13 residues. Germline CDR1 reads DFQATT; CDR2 reads SNEGSKA (reference sequence).